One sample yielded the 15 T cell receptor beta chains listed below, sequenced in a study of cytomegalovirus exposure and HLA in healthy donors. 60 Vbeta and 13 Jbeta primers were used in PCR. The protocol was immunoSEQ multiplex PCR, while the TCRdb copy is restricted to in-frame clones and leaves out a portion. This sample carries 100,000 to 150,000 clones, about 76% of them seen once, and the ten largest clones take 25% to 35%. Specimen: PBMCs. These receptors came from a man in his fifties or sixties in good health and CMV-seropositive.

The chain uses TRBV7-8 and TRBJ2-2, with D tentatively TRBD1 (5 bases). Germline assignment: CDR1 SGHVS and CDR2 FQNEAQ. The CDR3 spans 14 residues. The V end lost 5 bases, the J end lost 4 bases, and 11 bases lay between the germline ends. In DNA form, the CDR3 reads TGTGCCAGCAGCCCCGACAGAATCACCGGGGAGCTGTTTTTT. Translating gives CASSPDRITGELFF.

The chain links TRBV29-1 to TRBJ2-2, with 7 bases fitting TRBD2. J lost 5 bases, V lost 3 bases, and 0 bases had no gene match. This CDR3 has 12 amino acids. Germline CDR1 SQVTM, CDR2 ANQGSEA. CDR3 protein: CSVEGGTGELFF. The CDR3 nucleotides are TGCAGCGTTGAGGGGGGGACCGGGGAGCTGTTTTTT.

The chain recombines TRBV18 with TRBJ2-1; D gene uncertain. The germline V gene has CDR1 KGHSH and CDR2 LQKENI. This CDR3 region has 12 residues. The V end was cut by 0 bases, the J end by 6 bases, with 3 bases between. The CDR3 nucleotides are TGTGCCAGCTCACCACCGCGCAATGAGCAGTTCTTC. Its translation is CASSPPRNEQFF. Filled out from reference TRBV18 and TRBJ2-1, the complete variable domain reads NAGVMQNPRHLVRRRGQEARLRCSPMKGHSHVYWYRQLPEEGLKFMVYLQKENIIDESGMPKERFSAEFPKEGPSILRIQQVVRGDSAAYFCASSPPRNEQFFGPGTRLTVL.

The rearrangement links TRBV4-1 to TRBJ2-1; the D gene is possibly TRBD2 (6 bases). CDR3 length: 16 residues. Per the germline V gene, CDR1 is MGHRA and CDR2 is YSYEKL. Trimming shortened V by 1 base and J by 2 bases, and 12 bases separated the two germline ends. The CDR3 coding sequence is TGCGCCAGCAGCCAAGGAGGGCGGGGCGCCTACAATGAGCAGTTCTTC. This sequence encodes CASSQGGRGAYNEQFF.

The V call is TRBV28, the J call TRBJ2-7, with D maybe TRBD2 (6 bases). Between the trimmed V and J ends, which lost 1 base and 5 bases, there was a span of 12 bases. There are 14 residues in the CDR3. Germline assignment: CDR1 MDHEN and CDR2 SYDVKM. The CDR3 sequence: CASSLSQGGNEQYF. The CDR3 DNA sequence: TGTGCCAGCAGTTTATCCCAGGGAGGAAACGAGCAGTACTTC.

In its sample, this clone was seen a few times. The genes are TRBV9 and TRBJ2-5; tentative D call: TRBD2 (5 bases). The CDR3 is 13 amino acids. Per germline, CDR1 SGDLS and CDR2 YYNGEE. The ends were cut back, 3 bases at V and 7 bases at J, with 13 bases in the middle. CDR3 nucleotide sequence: TGTGCCAGCAGCGCCTCCTTTGAGGGGACCCAGTACTTC. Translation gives CASSASFEGTQYF.

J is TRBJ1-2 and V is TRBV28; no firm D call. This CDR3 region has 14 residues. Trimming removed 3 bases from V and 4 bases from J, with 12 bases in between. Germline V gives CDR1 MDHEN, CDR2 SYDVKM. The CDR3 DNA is TGTGCCAGCAGTTTGGGGTCGGGGAGCTATGGCTACACCTTC. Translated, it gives CASSLGSGSYGYTF.

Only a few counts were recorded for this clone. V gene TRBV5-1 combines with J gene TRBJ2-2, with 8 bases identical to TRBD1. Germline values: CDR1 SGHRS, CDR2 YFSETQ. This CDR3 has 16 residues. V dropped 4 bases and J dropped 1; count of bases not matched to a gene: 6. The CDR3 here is CASSPWDRRNTGELFF. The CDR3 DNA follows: TGCGCCAGCAGCCCCTGGGACAGGCGGAACACCGGGGAGCTGTTTTTT.

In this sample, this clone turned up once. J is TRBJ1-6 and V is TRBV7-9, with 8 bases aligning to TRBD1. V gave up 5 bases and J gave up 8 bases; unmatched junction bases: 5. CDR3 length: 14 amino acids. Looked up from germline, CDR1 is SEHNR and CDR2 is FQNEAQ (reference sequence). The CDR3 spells CASSQDRDDSPLHF. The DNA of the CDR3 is TGTGCCAGCAGCCAGGACAGGGACGATTCACCCCTCCACTTT.

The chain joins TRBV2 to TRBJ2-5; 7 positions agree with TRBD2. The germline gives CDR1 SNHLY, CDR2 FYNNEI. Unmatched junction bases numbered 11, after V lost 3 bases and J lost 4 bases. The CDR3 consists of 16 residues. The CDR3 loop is CASSDPSGSGGETQYF. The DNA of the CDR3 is TGTGCCAGCAGTGACCCTAGCGGATCCGGCGGAGAGACCCAGTACTTC.

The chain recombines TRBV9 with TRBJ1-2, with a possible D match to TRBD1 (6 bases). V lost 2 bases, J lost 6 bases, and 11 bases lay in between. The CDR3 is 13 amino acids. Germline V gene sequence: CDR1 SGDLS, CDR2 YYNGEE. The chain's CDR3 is CASSVTGLDGYTF. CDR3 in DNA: TGTGCCAGCAGCGTGACAGGTTTGGATGGCTACACCTTC.

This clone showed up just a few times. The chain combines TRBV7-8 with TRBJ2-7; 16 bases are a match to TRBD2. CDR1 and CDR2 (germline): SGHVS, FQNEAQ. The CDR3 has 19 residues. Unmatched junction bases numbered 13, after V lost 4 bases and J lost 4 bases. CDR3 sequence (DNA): TGTGCCAGCAGCTACTCGGGACTAGCGGGAGGGCCGAAGCCGTACGAGCAGTACTTC. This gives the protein CASSYSGLAGGPKPYEQYF.

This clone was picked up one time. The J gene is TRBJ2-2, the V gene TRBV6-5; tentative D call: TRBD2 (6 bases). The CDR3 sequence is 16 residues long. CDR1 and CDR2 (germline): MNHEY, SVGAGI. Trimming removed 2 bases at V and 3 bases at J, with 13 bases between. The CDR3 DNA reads TGTGCCAGCAGTTACAGGAGGGGATCCTACACCGGGGAGCTGTTTTTT. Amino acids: CASSYRRGSYTGELFF.

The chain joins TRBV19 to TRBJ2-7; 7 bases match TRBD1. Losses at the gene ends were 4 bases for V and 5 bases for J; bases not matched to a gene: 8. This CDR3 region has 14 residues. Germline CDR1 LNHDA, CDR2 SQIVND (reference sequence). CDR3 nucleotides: TGTGCCAGTAGTACCGACAGGGATAGGGACGAGCAGTACTTC. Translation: CASSTDRDRDEQYF.

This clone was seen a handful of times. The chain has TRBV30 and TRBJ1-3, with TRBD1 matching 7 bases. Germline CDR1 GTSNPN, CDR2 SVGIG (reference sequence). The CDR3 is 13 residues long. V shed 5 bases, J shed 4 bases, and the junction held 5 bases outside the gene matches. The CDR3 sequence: CAWHRGPGNTIYF. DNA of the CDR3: TGTGCCTGGCACAGGGGTCCAGGAAACACCATATATTTT.